One sample yielded the 21 T cell receptor beta chains listed below, sequenced in a study of identical twins. TCRdb processed the 5' RACE reads anew with MiXCR; each CDR3 protein has one entry. The table has hundreds of thousands of distinct CDR3 sequences, more than 8% seen once; the top ten hold around 7.1%. These same records also appear under a second study, on yellow fever vaccine responses in identical twins.

The source material was CD8+ T cells sorted from blood. These receptors came from a woman in her late teens or twenties in good health.

The sample holds a few counts of this clonotype. V gene TRBV9 combines with J gene TRBJ1-2; 12 bases are shared with TRBD1. CDR1 and CDR2 (germline): SGDLS, YYNGEE. Trimming removed 4 bases from V and 3 bases from J; junction bases left unmatched: 19. This CDR3 is built from 20 residues. For the CDR3, the DNA is TGTGCCAGCAGCACCTACCCTCGTGGGACAGGGGGCGCTTATCACTATGGCTACACCTTC. Amino acid sequence: CASSTYPRGTGGAYHYGYTF.

At least ten counts were recorded for this clonotype. The chain links TRBV2 to TRBJ2-7; D is perhaps TRBD1 or TRBD2 (5 bases each). The ends were cut back, 8 bases at V and 2 bases at J, with 13 bases in the middle. The CDR3 is made up of 13 amino acids. Per germline, CDR1 SNHLY and CDR2 FYNNEI. The CDR3 bases are TGTGCCAGCGCCGGGACGGAAACCTACGAGCAGTACTTC. It codes for CASAGTETYEQYF.

This clonotype was seen repeatedly, ten times or more. V and J are TRBV27 and TRBJ1-4; 10 bases are shared with TRBD1. CDR3 size: 15 residues. The germline V gene has CDR1 MNHEY and CDR2 SMNVEV (reference sequence). J gave up 7 bases and V 4 bases, and 6 bases lay outside the gene matches. The CDR3 DNA follows: TGTGCCAGCAGTTCCGGACAGGGGGAGGCTGAAAAACTGTTTTTT. It translates to CASSSGQGEAEKLFF.

This clonotype has at least ten counts. The rearrangement links TRBV12-3 or TRBV12-4 to TRBJ1-4; D call uncertain. Trimming pared 7 bases from V and 2 bases from J, leaving 11 bases between. CDR3 length: 14 amino acids. The CDR3 loop is CASKRIATNEKLFF. CDR3 sequence (DNA): TGTGCCAGCAAGCGAATCGCGACTAATGAAAAACTGTTTTTT.

A few counts support this clonotype. The chain links TRBV6-2 or TRBV6-3 to TRBJ1-2; a possible D gene is TRBD1 (5 bases). The CDR3 runs to 12 residues. V shed 7 bases and J shed 14 bases, with 20 bases lying between them. Germline V gene sequence: CDR1 MNHEY, CDR2 SVGEGT. Here the CDR3 DNA reads TGTGCCAGCACCTCCGGGGCAGGGTCCGGTACCTTC. Translation: CASTSGAGSGTF.

This clonotype occurred a few times. The chain couples TRBV7-2 to TRBJ2-1; TRBD2 agrees at 10 bases. V was pared by 5 bases and J by 6 bases, with 7 bases of the junction left unmatched. CDR1 is SGHTA, CDR2 FQGNSA, per germline. This CDR3 spans 15 amino acids. The CDR3 nucleotides are TGTGCCAGCAGCGCGCTAGCGGGGGTCCCCAATGAGCAGTTCTTC. Translated, it gives CASSALAGVPNEQFF. Full variable domain (missing parts from reference TRBV7-2 and TRBJ2-1): GAGVSQSPSNKVTEKGKDVELRCDPISGHTALYWYRQSLGQGLEFLIYFQGNSAPDKSGLPSDRFSAERTGGSVSTLTIQRTQQEDSAVYLCASSALAGVPNEQFFGPGTRLTVL.

The V and J genes are TRBV29-1 and TRBJ2-3; 10 bases are a match to TRBD2. The CDR3 extends over 14 amino acids. The germline CDR1 and CDR2 sequences are SQVTM and ANQGSEA. The ends lost 4 bases at V and 4 bases at J; junction bases unmatched: 5. The CDR3 here is CSVVSGRAADTQYF. The CDR3 nucleotides read TGCAGCGTTGTCAGCGGGAGGGCCGCAGATACGCAGTATTTT.

The sample holds many counts of this clonotype. V usage is TRBV4-3 and J usage is TRBJ1-5; TRBD1 matches at 10 bases. This CDR3 is 18 amino acids long. V lost 0 bases to trimming and J lost 2 bases; unmatched junction nucleotides: 7. CDR1 and CDR2 from the germline V gene are LGHNA and YSLEER. This CDR3 reads CASSQDLGQGGGNQPQHF. The CDR3 bases are TGCGCCAGCAGCCAAGATTTAGGACAGGGGGGCGGCAATCAGCCCCAGCATTTT.

This chain connects TRBV7-2 to TRBJ2-2, with no clear D. Germline V gene lookup returns CDR1 SGHTA and CDR2 FQGNSA. V was cut by 1 base and J by 6 bases, with 12 bases left in between. The CDR3 loop spans 15 amino acids. Here the CDR3 DNA reads TGTGCCAGCAGCTTAGTTTTGTTCCTGGCCGGGGAGCTGTTTTTT. This translates into CASSLVLFLAGELFF.

The table lists this clonotype with many counts. The V call is TRBV2, the J call TRBJ2-4; D possibly corresponds to TRBD2 (6 bases). The CDR3 contains 14 residues. In germline, CDR1 is SNHLY, CDR2 FYNNEI. The V and J ends lost 6 bases and 0 bases respectively, with 9 bases between them. The DNA for the CDR3 is TGTGCCAGCAGGGAGGGACTAGCCAAAAACATTCAGTACTTC. Translation gives CASREGLAKNIQYF.

This chain links TRBV20-1 with TRBJ2-1, with 11 bases lining up with TRBD2. CDR1 and CDR2 from the germline V gene are DFQATT and SNEGSKA (reference sequence). The CDR3 totals 17 residues. The ends lost 3 bases at V and 2 bases at J; junction bases unmatched: 9. DNA of the CDR3: TGCAGTGCTAGGGATTTACTAGCGGGAGTGGCCTACAATGAGCAGTTCTTC. Residues: CSARDLLAGVAYNEQFF.

This clonotype has a count of ten or more. The rearrangement links TRBV10-3 to TRBJ2-3; D remains ambiguous. The CDR3 has 13 residues. Trimming removed 10 bases at V and 5 bases at J, with 16 bases between. The germline V gene has CDR1 ENHRY and CDR2 SYGVKD. The CDR3 spells CATTGPLGDTQYF. The CDR3, as DNA: TGTGCCACGACGGGTCCCCTGGGAGATACGCAGTATTTT.

V usage is TRBV20-1 and J usage is TRBJ2-7, with D maybe TRBD2 (6 bases). The germline V gene has CDR1 DFQATT and CDR2 SNEGSKA (reference sequence). The ends were cut back, 1 base at V and 3 bases at J, with 13 bases in the middle. The CDR3 length is 14 residues. The DNA for the CDR3 is TGCAGTGCTAGAGTAGCTAGCGAGGGCTACGAGCAGTACTTC. Its translation is CSARVASEGYEQYF.

This clonotype was seen more than once but under ten times. CDR3 sequence: CASSSGSGAKNIQYF. The CDR3 DNA follows: TGTGCCAGCAGCTCGGGTTCAGGGGCCAAAAACATTCAGTACTTC. The chain has TRBV7-8 and TRBJ2-4; tentative D call: TRBD1 (5 bases). V lost 4 bases, J lost 1 base, and 11 bases lay in between. The length of the CDR3 is 15 residues. Looked up from germline, CDR1 is SGHVS and CDR2 is FQNEAQ.

This clonotype has ten or more counts. The V gene is TRBV28, the J gene TRBJ2-7; no clear D. Trimming took off 3 bases at V and 3 bases at J, with 15 bases between the two ends. Per the germline V gene, CDR1 is MDHEN and CDR2 is SYDVKM. The CDR3 has 15 residues. CDR3 residues: CASSLMDGVIYEQYF. The CDR3 nucleotides read TGTGCCAGCAGTTTGATGGACGGAGTTATCTACGAGCAGTACTTC.

The chain has TRBV12-3 or TRBV12-4 and TRBJ2-3, with D maybe TRBD1 (5 bases). V was pared by 6 bases and J by 0 bases, with 7 bases between. CDR3 length: 13 residues. Written as DNA, the CDR3 is TGTGCCAGCAGGGACACTAGCACAGATACGCAGTATTTT. This gives the protein CASRDTSTDTQYF.

The rearrangement uses TRBV27 and TRBJ2-5; 11 bases map to TRBD2. V lost 6 bases, J lost 3 bases, and 12 bases stayed unmatched. The CDR3 spans 17 residues. The V gene's germline CDR1 is MNHEY and CDR2 SMNVEV (reference sequence). The CDR3 nucleotides read TGTGCCAGCAGCCCTAGCCCCGGGACTAGCGGAAAAGAGACCCAGTACTTC. This encodes CASSPSPGTSGKETQYF.

The chain has TRBV4-3 and TRBJ2-2; unclear D gene. Germline-derived CDR1 and CDR2 are LGHNA and YSLEER. The V gene lost 2 bases and the J gene lost 7 bases, with 5 bases spanning the gap. The CDR3 has 12 residues. The CDR3 is CASSQSLGELFF. Here the CDR3 DNA reads TGCGCCAGCAGCCAATCCCTCGGGGAGCTGTTTTTT.

This clonotype was seen ten or more times. This chain uses TRBV3-1 with TRBJ2-7; D may be TRBD2 (6 bases). V was clipped by 8 bases and J by 4 bases, with 18 bases between them. Germline CDR1 is LGHDT and CDR2 is YNNKEL (reference sequence). CDR3 length equals 14 residues. This chain's CDR3 is CASAIRDLDYEQYF. CDR3 nucleotides: TGTGCCAGCGCAATCCGGGACTTAGATTACGAGCAGTACTTC.

This clonotype was counted between two and nine times. The genes are TRBV28 and TRBJ2-1, with D perhaps matching TRBD2 (5 bases). The germline V gene encodes CDR1 MDHEN and CDR2 SYDVKM. V was cut by 2 bases and J by 6 bases, with 11 bases left in between. The CDR3 is 14 amino acids. CDR3 residues: CASSLRGNPNEQFF. CDR3 DNA: TGTGCCAGCAGTTTAAGAGGGAACCCCAATGAGCAGTTCTTC.

This rearrangement joins TRBV30 to TRBJ2-3, with 9 bases fitting TRBD1. Germline V gene data show CDR1 as GTSNPN and CDR2 as SVGIG (reference sequence). V dropped 0 bases and J dropped 3; count of bases not matched to a gene: 4. The CDR3 length is 15 residues. The CDR3 region has the DNA TGTGCCTGGAGTGTACAAGGGACAGGGACAGATACGCAGTATTTT. Its protein is CAWSVQGTGTDTQYF.